A single sample is the source of the 16 T cell receptor beta chains below, sequenced in a study of a mutant IDH1 vaccine in newly diagnosed glioma. Libraries were prepared by immunoSEQ multiplex PCR; TCRdb keeps only in-frame clonotypes and omits some of them. Of fewer than 45,000 clones in the sample, approximately 78% were seen once. Time point reported: baseline, week 1 (first vaccination visit). Stated treatment: pre-vaccination baseline after standard-of-care therapy. The sample here was PBMCs, taken from a glioma patient treated with radiotherapy, temozolomide or both. The receptors were gathered from a man aged 35 to 55 with glioma. Some clones in this sample may be carry-over from other donors' samples.

CDR3 loop: CASSRVETSNYGYTF. The CDR3 DNA is TGTGCCAGCTCACGGGTGGAAACTTCTAACTATGGCTACACCTTC. V is TRBV18 and J is TRBJ1-2; D is ambiguous. Trimming removed 4 bases from V and 0 bases from J, with 12 bases in between. This CDR3 region has 15 residues. Germline V CDR1 and CDR2: KGHSH, LQKENI. Complete variable domain (other parts from reference TRBV18 and TRBJ1-2): NAGVMQNPRHLVRRRGQEARLRCSPMKGHSHVYWYRQLPEEGLKFMVYLQKENIIDESGMPKERFSAEFPKEGPSILRIQQVVRGDSAAYFCASSRVETSNYGYTFGSGTRLTVV.

V gene TRBV5-5 combines with J gene TRBJ1-4; the D is unclear. The germline gives CDR1 SGHKS, CDR2 YYEKEE (reference sequence). The CDR3 sequence is 14 residues long. V shed 4 bases and J shed 0 bases, with 7 bases lying between them. The CDR3 here is CASSPVATNEKLFF. CDR3 DNA sequence: TGTGCCAGCAGCCCCGTTGCAACTAATGAAAAACTGTTTTTT.

The chain is built from TRBV19 and TRBJ2-2; TRBD1 agrees at 9 bases. There are 16 residues in the CDR3. Germline V gene data show CDR1 as LNHDA and CDR2 as SQIVND (reference sequence). The V and J ends lost 0 bases and 5 bases, in that order; junction bases with no gene match: 4. The CDR3 protein is CASSIEDRGVTGELFF. CDR3 DNA: TGTGCCAGTAGTATAGAGGACAGGGGAGTAACCGGGGAGCTGTTTTTT.

The chain links TRBV27 to TRBJ1-6; D remains unclear. Germline lookup yields CDR1 MNHEY and CDR2 SMNVEV (reference sequence). The length of the CDR3 is 12 residues. V lost 5 bases, J lost 7 bases, and 6 bases lay in between. CDR3 coding DNA: TGTGCCAGCAGTCTCCTAAATTCACCCCTCCACTTT. This translates into CASSLLNSPLHF.

This clone appeared a single time. V usage is TRBV6-5 and J usage is TRBJ2-7; no clear D. From germline, CDR1 is MNHEY and CDR2 SVGAGI. V was shortened by 4 bases and J by 2 bases, with 3 bases between the two germline ends. This CDR3 is built from 11 residues. CDR3 coding DNA: TGTGCCAGCAGTTCGGCCTACGAGCAGTACTTC. Its protein product is CASSSAYEQYF.

V and J are TRBV6-5 and TRBJ1-5; 11 bases fit TRBD1. The length of the CDR3 is 14 residues. Germline V gene lookup returns CDR1 MNHEY and CDR2 SVGAGI. Trimming removed 6 bases from V and 6 bases from J; junction bases left unmatched: 4. The DNA of the CDR3 is TGTGCCAGCAGGGGGACAGGGGGGGTTCAGCCCCAGCATTTT. This translates into CASRGTGGVQPQHF.

This clone was counted a few times. The rearrangement joins TRBV9 to TRBJ2-2, with D perhaps matching TRBD2 (6 bases). CDR1 and CDR2 from the germline V gene are SGDLS and YYNGEE. The CDR3 is 16 residues long. Deletions cut 3 bases from V and 0 bases from J, with 12 bases between. The CDR3 protein is CASSAGLLSNTGELFF. The DNA for the CDR3 is TGTGCCAGCAGCGCGGGACTTTTATCGAACACCGGGGAGCTGTTTTTT.

The rearrangement links TRBV5-1 to TRBJ1-4; TRBD1 matches 7 bases. The CDR3 has 15 residues. Per the germline V gene, CDR1 is SGHRS and CDR2 is YFSETQ. The V segment lost 4 bases and the J segment 2 bases; nucleotides outside the gene matches: 5. The CDR3 reads CASSALQGTNEKLFF. CDR3 in DNA: TGCGCCAGCAGCGCTCTACAGGGGACTAATGAAAAACTGTTTTTT.

There are a few counts of this clone. V usage is TRBV10-1 and J usage is TRBJ1-2; maybe TRBD1 (5 bases). V was shortened by 0 bases and J by 3 bases, with 8 bases between the two germline ends. The CDR3 contains 14 residues. CDR1 is WNHNN and CDR2 is SYGVQD in the germline V gene (reference sequence). The DNA for the CDR3 is TGCGCCAGCAGTGAGTCGGGGACCCACTATGGCTACACCTTC. It codes for CASSESGTHYGYTF.

The rearrangement links TRBV10-3 to TRBJ2-1; D call uncertain. V lost 3 bases and J 0 bases, leaving 6 bases between the germline ends. CDR1 is ENHRY and CDR2 is SYGVKD in the germline V gene. This CDR3 is built from 14 residues. CDR3 nucleotide sequence: TGTGCCATCAGTGACACGAGCTCCTACAATGAGCAGTTCTTC. Amino acid sequence: CAISDTSSYNEQFF.

The chain has TRBV9 and TRBJ2-2, with D uncertain. The germline CDR1 and CDR2 sequences are SGDLS and YYNGEE. The CDR3 sequence is 13 residues long. Trimming pared 8 bases from V and 0 bases from J, leaving 8 bases between. CDR3 sequence (DNA): TGTGCCAGTCGCAGGACGAACACCGGGGAGCTGTTTTTT. It is translated as CASRRTNTGELFF.

V usage is TRBV30 and J usage is TRBJ2-1; TRBD2 agrees at 9 bases. Germline assignment: CDR1 GTSNPN and CDR2 SVGIG (reference sequence). The CDR3 is made up of 16 amino acids. J was trimmed by 0 bases and V by 0 bases; bases with no gene match: 3. CDR3 protein: CAWSVSSGVSYNEQFF. The CDR3 DNA reads as TGTGCCTGGAGTGTCTCTAGCGGGGTCTCCTACAATGAGCAGTTCTTC.

V usage is TRBV29-1 and J usage is TRBJ1-2; D possibly corresponds to TRBD1 (5 bases). Germline V gene lookup returns CDR1 SQVTM and CDR2 ANQGSEA. Trimming left V 4 bases short and J 2 bases short, with 8 bases between. The CDR3 is 12 residues long. The CDR3 coding sequence is TGCAGCGTTGGAGACAGCAACTATGGCTACACCTTC. Encoded protein: CSVGDSNYGYTF. Combining the CDR3 with reference TRBV29-1 and TRBJ1-2 gives the whole variable domain SAVISQKPSRDICQRGTSLTIQCQVDSQVTMMFWYRQQPGQSLTLIATANQGSEATYESGFVIDKFPISRPNLTFSTLTVSNMSPEDSSIYLCSVGDSNYGYTFGSGTRLTVV.

J is TRBJ2-7 and V is TRBV2, with D hard to call. This CDR3 spans 13 amino acids. V dropped 4 bases and J dropped 7 bases, with 14 bases sitting between them. Germline CDR1 reads SNHLY; CDR2 reads FYNNEI. The CDR3 DNA reads as TGTGCCAGCAGTGTGGCGTTGAGAAGGGAGCAGTACTTC. Protein sequence: CASSVALRREQYF. Full variable domain (remainder filled in from reference TRBV2 and TRBJ2-7): EPEVTQTPSHQVTQMGQEVILRCVPISNHLYFYWYRQILGQKVEFLVSFYNNEISEKSEIFDDQFSVERPDGSNFTLKIRSTKLEDSAMYFCASSVALRREQYFGPGTRLTVT.

This clone was found a few times. The same CDR3 also results from other DNA sequences found in this sample. The chain carries TRBV5-1 and TRBJ1-1; 10 positions agree with TRBD1. CDR1 is SGHRS, CDR2 YFSETQ, per germline. The CDR3 length is 16 residues. V shed 0 bases and J 1 base; nucleotides not matched to a gene: 3. The CDR3 DNA is TGCGCCAGCAGCTTGGGGGACAGGGGACAGAACACTGAAGCTTTCTTT. It translates to CASSLGDRGQNTEAFF.

This clone occurred once. This rearrangement joins TRBV11-3 to TRBJ2-1; 12 positions match TRBD2. This CDR3 spans 15 amino acids. Germline V gene data show CDR1 as SGHNT and CDR2 as YENEEA. Trimming took 5 bases from V and 4 from J; bases not matched to a gene: 3. The CDR3, as DNA: TGTGCCAGCAGCACAGGACTAGCGGGGTACAATGAGCAGTTCTTC. It specifies CASSTGLAGYNEQFF.